The T cell receptor (beta chain) under discussion was sequenced for a study of human T cells and chemical hapten exposure. This clonotype was recorded at least ten times. As yet, its antigen is unknown. As originally analysed: Samples contained a median of roughly 93,000 TCRs, with a range of roughly 23,224 to 700,000. TCRdb re-analysed the 5' RACE reads in MiXCR, keeping a single row per CDR3 protein. The V and J calls, along with clone size, are taken from TCRdb and not from the paper's own processing. Found here are 130,000 or so distinct CDR3 sequences, roughly 4% of them singletons; the top ten hold 1.3% to 1.5%. The total RNA was obtained from whole blood that was not fractionated. Study findings and constraints: After DPC sensitization, TCRs above 1 in 1000 frequency showed no change.

The receptor comes from a female donor in good health.

The DNA of the CDR3 is TGCGCCAGCAGCTTGGAAAGGCCGCTTAATTCACCCCTCCACTTT. This gives the protein CASSLERPLNSPLHF. The V call is TRBV5-1, the J call TRBJ1-6, with no clear D. V lost 0 bases and J lost 6, with 10 bases in between. Looked up from germline, CDR1 is SGHRS and CDR2 is YFSETQ. This CDR3 has 15 amino acids.